One sample yielded the 26 T cell receptor beta chains listed below, sequenced in a study of blood T cell repertoires in COVID-19. This table comes from immunoSEQ multiplex PCR, and its TCRdb copy is limited to in-frame clones, with some not included. The repertoire has 170,000 or so clones, around 86% of them found once; the top ten carry less than 3.5%. Material for sequencing was peripheral blood. These receptors were taken from a man aged 40-49 years with active or convalescent COVID-19.

The rearrangement uses TRBV29-1 and TRBJ1-2; D not resolved. Germline V gene sequence: CDR1 SQVTM, CDR2 ANQGSEA. The CDR3 is 13 amino acids. Trimming shortened V by 4 bases and J by 2 bases, and 11 bases separated the two germline ends. CDR3 nucleotides: TGCAGCGTTGGCGAGGGTATCAACTATGGCTACACCTTC. Translated, it gives CSVGEGINYGYTF.

The CDR3 loop is CASHGTGGEETQYF. Written as DNA, the CDR3 is TGCGCCAGTCACGGGACAGGGGGTGAAGAGACCCAGTACTTC. The J gene is TRBJ2-5, the V gene TRBV5-1; 11 bases agree with TRBD1. From germline, CDR1 is SGHRS and CDR2 YFSETQ. The V and J ends lost 8 bases and 3 bases, in that order; junction bases with no gene match: 6. There are 14 residues in the CDR3.

The J gene is TRBJ2-7, the V gene TRBV4-2; 10 bases fit TRBD2. CDR1 is LGHNA, CDR2 YNFKEQ, per germline. V lost 4 bases and J lost 7; bases outside the gene matches: 7. There are 14 residues in the CDR3. DNA of the CDR3: TGTGCCAGCAGCCCGGAACTAGCGGGGAGGGAGCAGTACTTC. The encoded protein is CASSPELAGREQYF.

Only one count was recorded for this clone. V and J are TRBV4-2 and TRBJ1-4; D is ambiguous. Per germline, CDR1 LGHNA and CDR2 YNFKEQ. The V end was cut by 0 bases, the J end by 5 bases, with 16 bases between. The CDR3 contains 17 residues. The CDR3 spells CASSQDLTLGSNEKLFF. The DNA for the CDR3 is TGTGCCAGCAGCCAAGATTTAACGCTTGGGAGCAATGAAAAACTGTTTTTT.

The V gene is TRBV3-1 (or the pseudogene TRBV3-2), the J gene TRBJ1-2; no firm D call. The CDR3 has 13 residues. CDR1 and CDR2 (germline): LGHDT, YNNKEL (reference sequence). Trimming took off 1 base at V and 0 bases at J, with 3 bases between the two ends. The CDR3 DNA reads TGTGCCAGCAGCCAAGCGGCTAACTATGGCTACACCTTC. This translates into CASSQAANYGYTF.

On this clone: Mismatch with germline at one junction end may stem from a read error. The rearrangement links TRBV18 to TRBJ1-5, with D unclear. The CDR3 length is 12 residues. The germline V gene has CDR1 KGHSH and CDR2 LQKENI. The CDR3 region is CASSRRDQPQHF. The DNA for the CDR3 is TGTGCCAGTTCACGGAGGGATCAGCCCCAGCATTTT.

This clone was seen a handful of times. The rearrangement links TRBV29-1 to TRBJ2-7; no firm D call. Germline V gives CDR1 SQVTM, CDR2 ANQGSEA. V dropped 5 bases and J dropped 5 bases, with 10 bases sitting between them. There are 11 residues in the CDR3. CDR3 sequence: CSVLKENEQYF. The CDR3 coding sequence is TGCAGCGTTCTGAAGGAGAACGAGCAGTACTTC.

V usage is TRBV5-4 and J usage is TRBJ2-1; D may be TRBD1 (5 bases). With 0 bases removed from V and 1 base from J, the gap between germline ends came to 8 bases. The CDR3 is made up of 15 amino acids. Germline loops: CDR1 SGHNT, CDR2 YYREEE (reference sequence). This CDR3 is CASSLARTSYNEQFF. CDR3 DNA sequence: TGTGCCAGCAGCTTGGCTAGGACATCCTACAATGAGCAGTTCTTC.

The chain uses TRBV5-5 and TRBJ1-5, with no clear D. From germline, CDR1 is SGHKS and CDR2 YYEKEE (reference sequence). V lost 1 base to trimming and J lost 1 base, with 3 bases between them. The CDR3 runs to 13 residues. The CDR3 loop is CASSLSSNQPQHF. For the CDR3, the DNA is TGTGCCAGCAGCTTGAGCAGCAATCAGCCCCAGCATTTT. Complete variable domain (other parts from reference TRBV5-5 and TRBJ1-5): DAGVTQSPTHLIKTRGQQVTLRCSPISGHKSVSWYQQVLGQGPQFIFQYYEKEERGRGNFPDRFSARQFPNYSSELNVNALLLGDSALYLCASSLSSNQPQHFGDGTRLSIL.

This clone appeared a single time. J is TRBJ2-2 and V is TRBV3-1 (or the pseudogene TRBV3-2); 7 bases are shared with TRBD1. CDR1 is LGHDT, CDR2 YNNKEL, per germline (reference sequence). Trimming at V came to 4 bases and at J to 5 bases, leaving 4 bases not matched to a gene. The CDR3 extends over 14 amino acids. CDR3 DNA sequence: TGTGCCAGCAGCCTCATACAGGGGACCGGGGAGCTGTTTTTT. Amino acids: CASSLIQGTGELFF.

This chain links TRBV7-2 with TRBJ2-7; 7 bases line up with TRBD1. The germline V gene encodes CDR1 SGHTA and CDR2 FQGNSA. V shed 5 bases and J 5 bases; nucleotides not matched to a gene: 9. CDR3 length: 14 amino acids. As DNA, the CDR3 is TGTGCCAGCAGCCCTCGACAGGGTAGCAACGAGCAGTACTTC. It codes for CASSPRQGSNEQYF.

This clone turned up a few times. J is TRBJ2-2 and V is TRBV4-1; 8 bases match TRBD1. V shed 1 base, J shed 4 bases, and the junction held 5 bases outside the gene matches. This CDR3 is built from 16 residues. CDR1 and CDR2 (germline): MGHRA, YSYEKL. The CDR3 loop is CASSQGTGTLTGELFF. The CDR3 DNA follows: TGCGCCAGCAGCCAAGGGACAGGGACGCTCACCGGGGAGCTGTTTTTT.

The chain links TRBV7-8 to TRBJ1-1; 7 bases are shared with TRBD1. Germline-derived CDR1 and CDR2 are SGHVS and FQNEAQ. This CDR3 region has 15 residues. The ends lost 5 bases at V and 1 base at J; junction bases unmatched: 7. DNA for the CDR3: TGTGCCAGCAGCCTCCGACAGGGCCGGAACACTGAAGCTTTCTTT. It is translated as CASSLRQGRNTEAFF.

This clone was counted once. The chain carries TRBV7-2 and TRBJ1-2; 7 nucleotides match TRBD1. Germline V gene lookup returns CDR1 SGHTA and CDR2 FQGNSA. V lost 5 bases to trimming and J lost 6 bases; unmatched junction nucleotides: 9. The CDR3 is 14 residues long. CDR3 sequence: CASSNRQGRNGYTF. In DNA form, the CDR3 reads TGTGCCAGCAGCAACCGACAGGGAAGGAATGGCTACACCTTC.

The rearrangement joins TRBV11-2 to TRBJ2-2; TRBD1 aligns across 7 bases. Germline assignment: CDR1 SGHAT and CDR2 FQNNGV. V dropped 6 bases and J dropped 0; count of bases not matched to a gene: 10. This CDR3 spans 17 amino acids. CDR3: CASSTLGGQANTGELFF. The CDR3 region has the DNA TGTGCCAGCAGTACCTTGGGTGGACAGGCGAACACCGGGGAGCTGTTTTTT.

V gene TRBV13 combines with J gene TRBJ2-5; 7 bases are shared with TRBD2. From germline, CDR1 is PRHDT and CDR2 FYEKMQ (reference sequence). CDR3 size: 14 residues. Trimming took 1 base from V and 1 from J; bases not matched to a gene: 0. The CDR3 DNA sequence: TGTGCCAGCAGCTTAGCGGGGGGCCAAGAGACCCAGTACTTC. It yields the protein CASSLAGGQETQYF.

Comment on this clone: Other DNA sequences of this sample code for an identical CDR3. The chain recombines TRBV5-1 with TRBJ2-7; D possibly corresponds to TRBD1 (7 bases). CDR3 length equals 14 residues. CDR1 and CDR2 from the germline V gene are SGHRS and YFSETQ. V gave up 4 bases and J gave up 3 bases, with 14 bases separating them. CDR3 in DNA: TGCGCCAGCAGCCTGGAGGGGGCAGTCTACGAGCAGTACTTC. Translated: CASSLEGAVYEQYF.

The table lists this clone with a count of one. The chain recombines TRBV4-3 with TRBJ2-5; 8 nucleotides line up with TRBD2. J was trimmed by 5 bases and V by 5 bases; bases with no gene match: 13. The CDR3 length is 16 residues. From germline, CDR1 is LGHNA and CDR2 YSLEER. CDR3 in DNA: TGCGCCAGCAGCAAAACCGGGACTAGTCTGATGGAGACCCAGTACTTC. Its protein is CASSKTGTSLMETQYF.

The CDR3 loop reads CATSSTGNTEAFF. CDR3 nucleotide sequence: TGTGCCACCAGTTCGACAGGGAACACTGAAGCTTTCTTT. The chain couples TRBV24-1 to TRBJ1-1, with a weak D call TRBD1 (6 bases). Trimming removed 6 bases at V and 1 base at J, with 8 bases between. The CDR3 has 13 residues. Germline CDR1 is KGHDR and CDR2 is SFDVKD.

The chain employs TRBV6-1 and TRBJ2-7, with a tentative D call TRBD2 (5 bases). This CDR3 region has 13 residues. The V end lost 2 bases, the J end lost 6 bases, and 11 bases lay between the germline ends. CDR1 MNHNS and CDR2 SASEGT come from the germline V gene. For the CDR3, the DNA is TGTGCCAGCAGTGAACCGGGGTACGGCGAGCAGTACTTC. It specifies CASSEPGYGEQYF.

The J gene is TRBJ2-3, the V gene TRBV6-5, with 9 bases identical to TRBD2. The CDR3 totals 15 residues. Per germline, CDR1 MNHEY and CDR2 SVGAGI. Losses at the gene ends were 6 bases for V and 2 bases for J; bases not matched to a gene: 6. In DNA form, the CDR3 reads TGTGCCAGCAGCCTGACTAGCGGTTACACAGATACGCAGTATTTT. Encoded protein: CASSLTSGYTDTQYF.

The rearrangement joins TRBV10-1 to TRBJ1-1; possible D gene TRBD1, 6 bases. The V end was cut by 2 bases, the J end by 7 bases, with 8 bases between. The CDR3 is 12 amino acids. Germline CDR1 is WNHNN and CDR2 is SYGVQD (reference sequence). The CDR3 is CASSEGRGEAFF. The CDR3, as DNA: TGCGCCAGCAGTGAGGGCAGGGGTGAAGCTTTCTTT.

The chain couples TRBV5-1 to TRBJ2-7, with TRBD1 matching over 7 bases. CDR3 length: 15 residues. Unmatched junction bases numbered 12, after V lost 0 bases and J lost 9 bases. Germline V gene sequence: CDR1 SGHRS, CDR2 YFSETQ. CDR3 amino acids: CASSLEGTVGRGQYF. As DNA, the CDR3 is TGCGCCAGCAGCTTGGAAGGGACAGTGGGGAGAGGGCAGTACTTC.

The genes are TRBV5-6 and TRBJ1-5; D not certain. Deletions cut 0 bases from V and 7 bases from J, with 14 bases between. Germline lookup yields CDR1 SGHDT and CDR2 YYEEEE. This CDR3 is built from 15 residues. The CDR3 DNA sequence: TGTGCCAGCAGCTTGGGTGTCGGGGTTGGGCAGCCCCAGCATTTT. Protein product: CASSLGVGVGQPQHF. The entire variable domain, with the rest obtained from reference TRBV5-6 and TRBJ1-5, is as follows: DAGVTQSPTHLIKTRGQQVTLRCSPKSGHDTVSWYQQALGQGPQFIFQYYEEEERQRGNFPDRFSGHQFPNYSSELNVNALLLGDSALYLCASSLGVGVGQPQHFGDGTRLSIL.

About this clone itself: Other DNA variants within this sample encode the same CDR3. The chain couples TRBV5-1 to TRBJ1-5; TRBD1 is a possible D gene (6 bases). The germline V gene encodes CDR1 SGHRS and CDR2 YFSETQ. Trimming removed 0 bases from V and 2 bases from J, with 9 bases in between. This CDR3 comprises 15 residues. The CDR3 nucleotides read TGCGCCAGCAGCTTGGAGGGGGTTGGCAATCAGCCCCAGCATTTT. It is translated as CASSLEGVGNQPQHF.

The gene calls are TRBV7-6 and TRBJ1-3; D uncertain. This CDR3 contains 12 residues. Germline V gives CDR1 SGHVS, CDR2 FNYEAQ. V was cut by 4 bases and J by 3 bases, with 4 bases left in between. The CDR3 DNA reads TGTGCCAGCAGCTCCCATGGAAACACCATATATTTT. This translates into CASSSHGNTIYF.